This T cell receptor (beta chain) derives from a study of early T cells in non-severe SARS-CoV-2 infection. Study-level background: The input, bulk RNA from unsorted whole blood, was sequenced, and chains were unpaired.

This CDR3 has 13 residues. The germline CDR1 and CDR2 sequences are MNHEY and SVGAGI. V shed 1 base and J shed 1 base, with 4 bases lying between them. Each single cDNA molecule received a unique molecular identifier. TCRdb fed the 5' RACE reads into MiXCR, producing one record per CDR3 protein. Among tens of thousands of distinct CDR3 sequences listed, around a tenth were seen once. The TCR originated in an adult who was a healthcare worker with PCR-confirmed SARS-CoV-2 infection or an uninfected control (not recorded which). The genes are TRBV6-5 and TRBJ2-5, with D uncertain. The source was whole blood, collected at baseline. CDR3 amino acids: CASSYFSQETQYF. Here the CDR3 DNA reads TGTGCCAGCAGTTACTTCAGCCAAGAGACCCAGTACTTC.